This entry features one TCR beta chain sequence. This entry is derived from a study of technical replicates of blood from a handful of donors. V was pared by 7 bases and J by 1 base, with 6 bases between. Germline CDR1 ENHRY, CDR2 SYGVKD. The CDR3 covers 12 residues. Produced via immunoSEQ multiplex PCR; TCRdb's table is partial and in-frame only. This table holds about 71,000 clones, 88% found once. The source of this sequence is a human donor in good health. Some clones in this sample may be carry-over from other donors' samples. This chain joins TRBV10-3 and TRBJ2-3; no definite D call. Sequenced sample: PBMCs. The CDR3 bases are TGTGCCATCACCAGCGGCACAGATACGCAGTATTTT. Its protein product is CAITSGTDTQYF.